The present T cell receptor (beta chain) was sequenced within a study of cytomegalovirus exposure and HLA in healthy donors. Amplification used 60 Vbeta primers and 13 Jbeta primers. Only in-frame clones appear in the TCRdb table, and some are missing; sequencing was by immunoSEQ multiplex PCR. This repertoire shows about 110,000 clones, about four fifths found once; its top ten account for roughly a fifth. Study results and limitations: Earlier results showed most TCR beta V segments being productive about 87% or about 30% of the time. After further analysis at a later stage, 16,951 TCR beta sequences were associated with HLA alleles at 0.05 false discovery rate. Whilst most TCR sequences proved rare, a subset of public TCRs occurred across many donors.

A note on this clone: Its antigen is unknown.

The origin of this receptor is a man between 25 and 39 years old in good health and CMV-seropositive. What was sequenced was PBMCs.

The CDR3 sequence is CASSPRTSGSYQETQYF. In DNA, the CDR3 is TGTGCCAGCTCACCTAGGACTAGCGGATCGTACCAAGAGACCCAGTACTTC. The J gene is TRBJ2-5, the V gene TRBV18, with 10 bases identical to TRBD2. Germline-derived CDR1 and CDR2 are KGHSH and LQKENI. This CDR3 is 17 amino acids long. V shed 3 bases and J 0 bases; nucleotides not matched to a gene: 7.